This T cell receptor beta chain was obtained from a study of blood T cell repertoires in COVID-19. As for the study in general: Sites across the United States, Italy and Spain contributed samples from acute and convalescent COVID-19. T cells, B-cell-depleted T cells, or PBMCs provided the cDNA or gDNA that served as material.

Here immunoSEQ multiplex PCR was the method, and the copy in TCRdb shows in-frame clones only, minus some. The sample comprises around 620,000 clones, approximately 90% of which are singletons, and under 0.3% rests with the top ten. CDR1 and CDR2 from the germline V gene are MNHEY and SVGAGI. CDR3 length equals 14 residues. Trimming removed 7 bases from V and 5 bases from J, with 18 bases in between. Sequenced: peripheral blood. The chain combines TRBV6-5 with TRBJ2-7, with D perhaps matching TRBD1 (6 bases). This clonotype was obtained from a woman aged 18 to 35 with acute or convalescent COVID-19. The CDR3 is CASKGQLVSNEQYF. CDR3 DNA: TGTGCCAGCAAAGGACAGTTAGTATCTAACGAGCAGTACTTC.